The present T cell receptor beta chain was sequenced within a study of T cell repertoires in ileal Crohn's disease. Study summary: The M6 sample came from neoterminal ileum during colonoscopy after surgery.

Produced via immunoSEQ multiplex PCR; TCRdb's table is partial and in-frame only. The repertoire includes roughly 13,000 clones, about four fifths of them detected once, and 17% sits in the top ten. V shed 1 base and J shed 4 bases, with 14 bases lying between them. CDR1 is SGHRS and CDR2 is YFSETQ in the germline V gene. This CDR3 has 15 residues. Notes on this clone: Its antigen is as yet unknown.

Findings and limits, study-wide: High-frequency clones were more common in sorted CD8 than CD4 cells.

The time point is: neoterminal ileum biopsy at postoperative endoscopy, about 6 months after surgery. The clonotype comes from an adult with Crohn's disease. The rearrangement links TRBV5-1 to TRBJ1-1, with TRBD1 as a possible D gene (5 bases). Sequencing input: ileal tissue. The CDR3: CASSLSEGRATEAFF. The CDR3 region has the DNA TGCGCCAGCAGCTTGTCGGAGGGACGGGCCACTGAAGCTTTCTTT. The variable domain in full, completed from reference TRBV5-1 and TRBJ1-1, reads KAGVTQTPRYLIKTRGQQVTLSCSPISGHRSVSWYQQTPGQGLQFLFEYFSETQRNKGNFPGRFSGRQFSNSRSEMNVSTLELGDSALYLCASSLSEGRATEAFFGQGTRLTVV.